The present T cell receptor (beta chain) was sequenced within a study of human T cells and chemical hapten exposure. The overall study: Mainly, slight library volume differences in the pool made TCR yields vary.

The J segment lost 5 bases and the V segment lost 6 bases, leaving 2 bases of the junction unmatched. The CDR3 consists of 13 residues. Germline lookup yields CDR1 SGHRS and CDR2 YFSETQ. Comment on this clonotype: Its specificity is not known.

Notes on the study in general: Sensitizing with DPC caused no change in TCRs above 1 in 1000 frequency.

Unique molecular identifiers were attached to individual cDNA molecules during library preparation. Authors' methods: Sample TCR totals centred on a median of around 93,000, ranging about 20,000 to 750,000. TCRdb re-called the reads through MiXCR, storing one row per CDR3 protein. It is TCRdb's table, rather than the study itself, that gives the V and J calls and clone size. The data contain 95,000 to 150,000 distinct CDR3 sequences, 8.5% of them singletons. The authors' total RNA extraction used unfractionated whole blood. The receptor's source is a human donor in good health. Some clones in this sample may be carry-over from other donors' samples. The chain carries TRBV5-1 and TRBJ1-6, with 7 bases matching TRBD1. Sequencing was carried out using whole blood. CDR3 nucleotides: TGCGCCAGCACCGGACAGGATAATTCACCCCTCCACTTT. Its protein is CASTGQDNSPLHF.